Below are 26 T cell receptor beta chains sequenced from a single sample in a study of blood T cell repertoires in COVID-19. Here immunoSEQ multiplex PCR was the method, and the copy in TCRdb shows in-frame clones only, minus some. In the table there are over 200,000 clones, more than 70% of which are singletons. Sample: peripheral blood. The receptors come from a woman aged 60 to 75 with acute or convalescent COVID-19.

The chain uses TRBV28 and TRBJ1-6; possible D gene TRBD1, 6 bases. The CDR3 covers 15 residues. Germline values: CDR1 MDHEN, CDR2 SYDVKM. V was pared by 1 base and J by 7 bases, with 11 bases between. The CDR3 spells CASSLLAGENSPLHF. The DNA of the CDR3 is TGTGCCAGCAGTTTATTGGCAGGGGAAAATTCACCCCTCCACTTT. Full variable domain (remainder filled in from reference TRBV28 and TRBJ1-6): DVKVTQSSRYLVKRTGEKVFLECVQDMDHENMFWYRQDPGLGLRLIYFSYDVKMKEKGDIPEGYSVSREKKERFSLILESASTNQTSMYLCASSLLAGENSPLHFGNGTRLTVT.

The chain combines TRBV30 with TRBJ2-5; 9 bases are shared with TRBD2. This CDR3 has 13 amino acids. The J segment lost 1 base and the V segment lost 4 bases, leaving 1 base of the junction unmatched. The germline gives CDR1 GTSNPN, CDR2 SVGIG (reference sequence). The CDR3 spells CAWTSGAQETQYF. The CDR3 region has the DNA TGTGCCTGGACTAGCGGGGCCCAAGAGACCCAGTACTTC.

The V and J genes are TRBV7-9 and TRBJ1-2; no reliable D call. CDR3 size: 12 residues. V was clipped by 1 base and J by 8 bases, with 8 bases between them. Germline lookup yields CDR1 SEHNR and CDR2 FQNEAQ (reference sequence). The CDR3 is CASSLVVSGYTF. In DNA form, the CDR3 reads TGTGCCAGCAGCTTAGTAGTTTCCGGCTACACCTTC.

DNA for the CDR3: TGTGCCAGCAGCAACGGACAGAGATATGGCTACACCTTC. Encoded protein: CASSNGQRYGYTF. The genes are TRBV3-1 (or the pseudogene TRBV3-2) and TRBJ1-2, with D maybe TRBD1 (6 bases). Germline V lookup: CDR1 LGHDT, CDR2 YNNKEL (reference sequence). The CDR3 runs 13 residues. V was cut by 5 bases and J by 5 bases, with 12 bases left in between.

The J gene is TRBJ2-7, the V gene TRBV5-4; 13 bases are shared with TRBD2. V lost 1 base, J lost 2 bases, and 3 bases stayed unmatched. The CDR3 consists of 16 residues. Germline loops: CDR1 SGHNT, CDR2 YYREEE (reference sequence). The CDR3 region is CASSLPGLAGAYEQYF. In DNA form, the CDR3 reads TGTGCCAGCAGCTTGCCTGGACTAGCGGGAGCCTACGAGCAGTACTTC.

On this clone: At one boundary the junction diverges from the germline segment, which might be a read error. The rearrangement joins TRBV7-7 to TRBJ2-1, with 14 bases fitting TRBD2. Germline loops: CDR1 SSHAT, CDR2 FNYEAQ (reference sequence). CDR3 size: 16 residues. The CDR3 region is CASSSGLAGEYNEQFF. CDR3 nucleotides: TGTGCTAGCAGCTCGGGACTAGCGGGGGAGTACAATGAGCAGTTCTTC.

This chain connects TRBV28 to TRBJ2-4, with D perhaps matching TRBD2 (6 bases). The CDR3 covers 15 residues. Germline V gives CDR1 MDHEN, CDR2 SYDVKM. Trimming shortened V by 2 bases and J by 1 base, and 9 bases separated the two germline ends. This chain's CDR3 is CASSLERGAKNIQYF. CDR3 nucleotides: TGTGCCAGCAGTTTAGAACGGGGGGCCAAAAACATTCAGTACTTC.

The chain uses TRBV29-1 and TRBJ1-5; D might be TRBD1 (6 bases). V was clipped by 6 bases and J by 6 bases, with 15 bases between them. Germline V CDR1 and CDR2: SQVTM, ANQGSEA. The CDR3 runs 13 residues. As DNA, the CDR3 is TGCAGCGTAGTACAGGGAACCGGTCAGCCCCAGCATTTT. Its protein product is CSVVQGTGQPQHF.

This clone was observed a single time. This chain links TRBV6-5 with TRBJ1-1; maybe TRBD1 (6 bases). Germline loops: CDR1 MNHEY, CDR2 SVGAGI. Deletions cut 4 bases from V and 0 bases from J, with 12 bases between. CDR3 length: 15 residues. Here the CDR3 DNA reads TGTGCCAGCAGTTTGGACAGACAAATGAACACTGAAGCTTTCTTT. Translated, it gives CASSLDRQMNTEAFF.

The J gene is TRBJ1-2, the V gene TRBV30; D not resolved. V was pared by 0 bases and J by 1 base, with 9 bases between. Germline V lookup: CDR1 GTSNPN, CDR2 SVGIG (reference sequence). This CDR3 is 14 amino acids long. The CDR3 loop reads CAWSVQVLNYGYTF. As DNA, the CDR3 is TGTGCCTGGAGTGTTCAGGTACTTAACTATGGCTACACCTTC.

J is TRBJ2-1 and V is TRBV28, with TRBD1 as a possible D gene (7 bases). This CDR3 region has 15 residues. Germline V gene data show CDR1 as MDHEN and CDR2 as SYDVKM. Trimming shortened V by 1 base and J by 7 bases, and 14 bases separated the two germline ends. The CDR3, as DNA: TGTGCCAGCAGTTTATCCCACAGGGGAGGAAATGAGCAGTTCTTC. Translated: CASSLSHRGGNEQFF.

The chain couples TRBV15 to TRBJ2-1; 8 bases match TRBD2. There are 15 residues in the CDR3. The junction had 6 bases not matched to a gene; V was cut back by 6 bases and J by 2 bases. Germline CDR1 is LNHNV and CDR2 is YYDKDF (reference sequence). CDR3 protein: CATRTSSGPYNEQFF. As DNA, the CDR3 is TGTGCCACCAGAACCTCTAGCGGGCCCTACAATGAGCAGTTCTTC. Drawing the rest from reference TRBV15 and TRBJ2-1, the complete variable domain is DAMVIQNPRYQVTQFGKPVTLSCSQTLNHNVMYWYQQKSSQAPKLLFHYYDKDFNNEADTPDNFQSRRPNTSFCFLDIRSPGLGDTAMYLCATRTSSGPYNEQFFGPGTRLTVL.

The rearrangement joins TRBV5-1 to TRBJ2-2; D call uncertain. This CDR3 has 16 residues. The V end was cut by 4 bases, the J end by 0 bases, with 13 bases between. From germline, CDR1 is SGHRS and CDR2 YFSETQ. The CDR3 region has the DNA TGCGCCAGCAGCCCGTCAGGCCGTTCGAACACCGGGGAGCTGTTTTTT. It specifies CASSPSGRSNTGELFF.

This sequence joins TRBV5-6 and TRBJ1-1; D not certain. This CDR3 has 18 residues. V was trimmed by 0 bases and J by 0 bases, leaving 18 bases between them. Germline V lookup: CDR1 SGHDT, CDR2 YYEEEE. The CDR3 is CASSLAKRWGVMNTEAFF. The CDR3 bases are TGTGCCAGCAGCTTGGCCAAACGGTGGGGAGTTATGAACACTGAAGCTTTCTTT.

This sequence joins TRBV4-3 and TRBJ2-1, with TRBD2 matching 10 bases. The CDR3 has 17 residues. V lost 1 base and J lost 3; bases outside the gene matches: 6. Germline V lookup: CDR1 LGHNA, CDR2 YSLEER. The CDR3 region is CASSQGGASGSYNEQFF. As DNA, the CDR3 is TGCGCCAGCAGCCAAGGAGGGGCTAGCGGGAGCTACAATGAGCAGTTCTTC.

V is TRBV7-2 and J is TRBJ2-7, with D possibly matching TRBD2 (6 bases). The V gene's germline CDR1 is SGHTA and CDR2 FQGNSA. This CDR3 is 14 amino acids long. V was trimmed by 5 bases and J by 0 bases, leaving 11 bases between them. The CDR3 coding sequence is TGTGCCAGCAGCCGGGGACTCGACTCCTACGAGCAGTACTTC. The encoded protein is CASSRGLDSYEQYF.

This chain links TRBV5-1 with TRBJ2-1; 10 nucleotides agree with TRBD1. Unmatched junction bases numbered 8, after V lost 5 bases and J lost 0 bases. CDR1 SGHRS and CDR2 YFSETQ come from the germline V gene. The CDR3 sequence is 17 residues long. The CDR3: CASSPGQGSSSYNEQFF. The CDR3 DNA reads TGCGCCAGCAGTCCGGGACAGGGGTCGAGCTCCTACAATGAGCAGTTCTTC.

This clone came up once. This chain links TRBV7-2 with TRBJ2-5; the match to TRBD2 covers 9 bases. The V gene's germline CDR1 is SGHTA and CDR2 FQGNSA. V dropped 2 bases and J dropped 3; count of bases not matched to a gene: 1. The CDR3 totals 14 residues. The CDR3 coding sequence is TGTGCCAGCAGCTTAAGACTAGCGGAAGAGACCCAGTACTTC. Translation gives CASSLRLAEETQYF.

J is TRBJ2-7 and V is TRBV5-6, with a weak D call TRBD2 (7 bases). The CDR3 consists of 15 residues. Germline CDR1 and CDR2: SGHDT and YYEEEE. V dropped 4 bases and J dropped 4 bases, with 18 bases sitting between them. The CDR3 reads CASSPWGGQPYEQYF. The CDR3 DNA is TGTGCCAGCAGCCCATGGGGGGGCCAACCTTACGAGCAGTACTTC.

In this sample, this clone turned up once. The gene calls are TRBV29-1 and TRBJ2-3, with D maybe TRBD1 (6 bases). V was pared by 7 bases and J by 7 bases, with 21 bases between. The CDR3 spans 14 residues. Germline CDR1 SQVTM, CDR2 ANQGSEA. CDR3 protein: CSATGQGASNTQYF. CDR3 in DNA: TGCAGCGCTACAGGGCAGGGAGCTAGTAATACGCAGTATTTT.

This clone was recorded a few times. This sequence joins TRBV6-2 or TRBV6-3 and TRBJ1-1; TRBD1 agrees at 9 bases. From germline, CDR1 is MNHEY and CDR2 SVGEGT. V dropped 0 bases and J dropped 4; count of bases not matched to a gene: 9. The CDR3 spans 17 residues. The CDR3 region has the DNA TGTGCCAGCAGTTACTCGAGGGGACAGGGTTGGCCCACTGAAGCTTTCTTT. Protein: CASSYSRGQGWPTEAFF.

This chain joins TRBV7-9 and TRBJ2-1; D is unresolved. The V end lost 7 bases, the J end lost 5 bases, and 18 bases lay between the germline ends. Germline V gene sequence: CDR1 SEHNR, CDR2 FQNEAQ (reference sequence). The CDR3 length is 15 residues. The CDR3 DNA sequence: TGTGCCAGCACCCTTCCGATGGCAGACAACAATGAGCAGTTCTTC. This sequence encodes CASTLPMADNNEQFF.

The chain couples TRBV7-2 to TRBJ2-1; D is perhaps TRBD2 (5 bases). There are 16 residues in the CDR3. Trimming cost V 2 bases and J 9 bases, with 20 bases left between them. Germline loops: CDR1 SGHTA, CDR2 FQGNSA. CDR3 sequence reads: CASSLKSSGVPGEQFF. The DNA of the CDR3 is TGTGCCAGCAGCTTAAAAAGCAGCGGAGTTCCGGGTGAGCAGTTCTTC.

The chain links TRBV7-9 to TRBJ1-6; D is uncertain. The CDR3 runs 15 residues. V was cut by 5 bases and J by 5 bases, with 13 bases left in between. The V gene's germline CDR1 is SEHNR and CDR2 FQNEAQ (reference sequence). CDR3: CASSPPVRDNSPLHF. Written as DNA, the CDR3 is TGTGCCAGCAGCCCGCCAGTCCGGGATAATTCACCCCTCCACTTT. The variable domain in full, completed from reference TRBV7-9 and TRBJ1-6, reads DTGVSQNPRHKITKRGQNVTFRCDPISEHNRLYWYRQTLGQGPEFLTYFQNEAQLEKSRLLSDRFSAERPKGSFSTLEIQRTEQGDSAMYLCASSPPVRDNSPLHFGNGTRLTVT.

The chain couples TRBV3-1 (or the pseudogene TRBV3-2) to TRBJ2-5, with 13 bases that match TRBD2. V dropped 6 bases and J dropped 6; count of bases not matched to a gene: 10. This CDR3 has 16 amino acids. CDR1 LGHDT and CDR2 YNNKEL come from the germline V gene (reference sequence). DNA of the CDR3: TGTGCCAGCAGTCCTCAGGGACTAGCGGGACCGAAGACCCAGTACTTC. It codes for CASSPQGLAGPKTQYF.

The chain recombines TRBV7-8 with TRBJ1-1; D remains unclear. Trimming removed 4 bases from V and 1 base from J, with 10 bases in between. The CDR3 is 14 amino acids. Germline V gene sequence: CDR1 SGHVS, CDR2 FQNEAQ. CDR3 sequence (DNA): TGTGCCAGCAGCTCACAGCTACGGAACACTGAAGCTTTCTTT. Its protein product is CASSSQLRNTEAFF.